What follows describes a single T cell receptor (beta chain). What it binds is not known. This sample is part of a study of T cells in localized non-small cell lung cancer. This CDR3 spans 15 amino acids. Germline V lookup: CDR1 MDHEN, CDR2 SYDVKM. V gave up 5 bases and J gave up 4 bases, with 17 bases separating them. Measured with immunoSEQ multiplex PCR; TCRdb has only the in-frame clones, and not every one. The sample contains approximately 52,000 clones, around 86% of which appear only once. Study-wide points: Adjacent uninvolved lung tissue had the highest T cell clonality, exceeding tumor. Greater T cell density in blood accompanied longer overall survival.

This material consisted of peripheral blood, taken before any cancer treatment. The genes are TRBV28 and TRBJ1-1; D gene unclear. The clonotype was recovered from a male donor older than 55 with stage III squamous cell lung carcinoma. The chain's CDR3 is CASSPTSTFGTEAFF. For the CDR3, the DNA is TGTGCCAGCAGTCCCACCTCGACATTCGGCACTGAAGCTTTCTTT.